Presented here are 22 T cell receptor beta chains from one specimen sequenced in a study of blood T cell repertoires in COVID-19. This table comes from immunoSEQ multiplex PCR, and its TCRdb copy is limited to in-frame clones, with some not included. Of around 190,000 clones listed, around 84% are singletons. Source material: peripheral blood. The receptors derive from a human donor in a cohort sampled during active COVID-19.

This chain joins TRBV5-8 and TRBJ1-4; D may be TRBD1 (5 bases). This CDR3 region has 15 residues. V was trimmed by 4 bases and J by 12 bases, leaving 22 bases between them. Germline V gene lookup returns CDR1 SGHTS and CDR2 YDEGEE. CDR3 in DNA: TGTGCCAGCAGCCGGGACTCAAGGTGGTTGAGTCAACTGTTTTTT. It yields the protein CASSRDSRWLSQLFF. Looking up the rest from reference TRBV5-8 and TRBJ1-4 gives the full variable domain: EAGVTQSPTHLIKTRGQQATLRCSPISGHTSVYWYQQALGLGLQFLLWYDEGEERNRGNFPPRFSGRQFPNYSSELNVNALELEDSALYLCASSRDSRWLSQLFFGSGTQLSVL.

The V call is TRBV1, the J call TRBJ2-3; the tabulated D call, TRBD2, remains unverified against the DNA. TRBV1 constitutes a pseudogene. The CDR3 loop spans 14 amino acids. CDR3 region: CTSSVSGITDTQYF. Here the CDR3 DNA reads TGCACCAGCAGCGTTAGCGGTATCACAGATACGCAGTATTTT.

This clone has just one count. The gene calls are TRBV5-1 and TRBJ2-1; perhaps TRBD1 as D (5 bases). Per the germline V gene, CDR1 is SGHRS and CDR2 is YFSETQ. This CDR3 has 17 amino acids. Trimming removed 0 bases at V and 6 bases at J, with 19 bases between. The CDR3 sequence is CASSLAAARTRINEQFF. The DNA for the CDR3 is TGCGCCAGCAGCTTGGCCGCCGCTCGGACAAGGATCAATGAGCAGTTCTTC.

The genes are TRBV7-9 and TRBJ1-1; TRBD1 might be the D (6 bases). The CDR3 spans 15 residues. The germline gives CDR1 SEHNR, CDR2 FQNEAQ (reference sequence). Trimming stripped 1 base from V and 1 base from J, with 10 bases between. The CDR3 spells CASSLDWTANTEAFF. The CDR3 DNA reads TGTGCCAGCAGCTTAGATTGGACAGCGAACACTGAAGCTTTCTTT.

The chain recombines TRBV2 with TRBJ2-1, with 10 bases fitting TRBD2. The CDR3 loop spans 15 amino acids. V dropped 6 bases and J dropped 6; count of bases not matched to a gene: 8. Germline V gives CDR1 SNHLY, CDR2 FYNNEI. The CDR3 loop reads CASSVSSGRGNEQFF. The CDR3 DNA reads as TGTGCCAGCAGCGTATCTAGCGGGAGAGGCAATGAGCAGTTCTTC.

This clone was observed a few times. V and J are TRBV3-1 (or the pseudogene TRBV3-2) and TRBJ2-7; weak D call: TRBD2 (6 bases). Trimming took off 4 bases at V and 1 base at J, with 17 bases between the two ends. CDR3 length equals 16 residues. The germline V gene has CDR1 LGHDT and CDR2 YNNKEL (reference sequence). The CDR3 here is CASSPTHSGRSYEQYF. The CDR3 DNA reads TGTGCCAGCAGCCCCACCCATAGCGGTAGGTCCTACGAGCAGTACTTC.

The V call is TRBV5-4, the J call TRBJ2-7; 10 positions agree with TRBD2. This CDR3 has 15 amino acids. Germline trimming cut 4 bases from V and 6 bases from J; bases unmatched to any gene: 10. From germline, CDR1 is SGHNT and CDR2 YYREEE (reference sequence). This chain's CDR3 is CASSLSGRAPSEQYF. As DNA, the CDR3 is TGTGCCAGCAGCCTCAGCGGGAGGGCCCCAAGCGAGCAGTACTTC.

V is TRBV12-5 and J is TRBJ2-5; 9 bases fit TRBD1. V was pared by 1 base and J by 4 bases, with 4 bases of the junction left unmatched. Germline CDR1 LGHNT, CDR2 FRNRAP. This CDR3 contains 15 residues. The chain's CDR3 is CASGLGTGARETQYF. The CDR3 bases are TGTGCTAGTGGTTTGGGGACAGGGGCGAGAGAGACCCAGTACTTC.

This chain connects TRBV11-2 to TRBJ2-7; possible D gene TRBD2, 8 bases. Germline assignment: CDR1 SGHAT and CDR2 FQNNGV. V lost 1 base, J lost 2 bases, and 12 bases lay in between. The CDR3 is 15 amino acids. CDR3 nucleotide sequence: TGTGCCAGCAGCTTAGCGGGAGGGGGCCCCTACGAGCAGTACTTC. As protein: CASSLAGGGPYEQYF.

The chain uses TRBV2 and TRBJ2-3; D is unclear. V was trimmed by 6 bases and J by 2 bases, leaving 9 bases between them. In germline, CDR1 is SNHLY, CDR2 FYNNEI. CDR3 length: 13 amino acids. CDR3 region: CASSGWATDTQYF. The CDR3 bases are TGTGCCAGCAGCGGCTGGGCCACAGATACGCAGTATTTT. Complete variable domain (other parts from reference TRBV2 and TRBJ2-3): EPEVTQTPSHQVTQMGQEVILRCVPISNHLYFYWYRQILGQKVEFLVSFYNNEISEKSEIFDDQFSVERPDGSNFTLKIRSTKLEDSAMYFCASSGWATDTQYFGPGTRLTVL.

The chain joins TRBV5-1 to TRBJ1-2; the D is unclear. V lost 0 bases to trimming and J lost 6 bases, with 9 bases between them. CDR3 size: 13 residues. CDR1 and CDR2 (germline): SGHRS, YFSETQ. Here the CDR3 reads CASSLDRPHGYTF. CDR3 bases: TGCGCCAGCAGCTTGGACAGACCTCATGGCTACACCTTC.

The chain joins TRBV30 to TRBJ2-7, with D possibly matching TRBD2 (5 bases). This CDR3 region has 11 residues. V was cut by 3 bases and J by 4 bases, with 7 bases left in between. Germline-derived CDR1 and CDR2 are GTSNPN and SVGIG (reference sequence). DNA of the CDR3: TGTGCCTGGAGCGGGAAATACGAGCAGTACTTC. It translates to CAWSGKYEQYF.

This chain's CDR3 is CASSPPRAGIGYTF. DNA of the CDR3: TGTGCCAGCAGTCCCCCCCGGGCCGGGATTGGCTACACCTTC. V usage is TRBV27 and J usage is TRBJ1-2, with D uncertain. Germline-derived CDR1 and CDR2 are MNHEY and SMNVEV (reference sequence). The CDR3 is 14 amino acids. The germline V and J ends were trimmed by 5 bases and 7 bases, with 17 bases remaining between them.

This clone has a single count. V is TRBV6-1 and J is TRBJ2-7, with 8 nucleotides matching TRBD1. Trimming at V came to 2 bases and at J to 5 bases, leaving 8 bases not matched to a gene. Germline CDR1 and CDR2: MNHNS and SASEGT. CDR3 length equals 15 residues. The CDR3 sequence: CASSESWDRLNEQYF. DNA of the CDR3: TGTGCCAGCAGTGAATCGTGGGACAGGCTCAACGAGCAGTACTTC.

The V call is TRBV29-1, the J call TRBJ2-7; 10 positions match TRBD1. CDR3 size: 14 residues. V lost 6 bases and J lost 2; bases outside the gene matches: 7. From germline, CDR1 is SQVTM and CDR2 ANQGSEA. CDR3 nucleotide sequence: TGCAGCGTCCGAGGACAGGGGGAGGCCTACGAGCAGTACTTC. Its protein is CSVRGQGEAYEQYF.

The chain combines TRBV24-1 with TRBJ2-1; TRBD1 agrees at 9 bases. The germline V gene has CDR1 KGHDR and CDR2 SFDVKD. The length of the CDR3 is 17 residues. With 2 bases clipped from V and 7 bases from J, the junction kept 11 bases outside the gene matches. This CDR3 reads CATSDYSGTGLLNEQFF. The CDR3 DNA reads as TGTGCCACCAGTGATTACTCCGGGACAGGGCTTTTAAATGAGCAGTTCTTC.

The chain couples TRBV11-2 to TRBJ1-4; D is perhaps TRBD1 (6 bases). Looked up from germline, CDR1 is SGHAT and CDR2 is FQNNGV. The V end was cut by 1 base, the J end by 8 bases, with 20 bases between. The CDR3 covers 17 residues. The CDR3 DNA reads as TGTGCCAGCAGCTTAGGATCACAGTCCGAGGGGGGGGAAAAACTGTTTTTT. This codes for CASSLGSQSEGGEKLFF. The full variable domain, in which reference TRBV11-2 and TRBJ1-4 provide the parts outside the CDR3, is EAGVAQSPRYKIIEKRQSVAFWCNPISGHATLYWYQQILGQGPKLLIQFQNNGVVDDSQLPKDRFSAERLKGVDSTLKIQPAKLEDSAVYLCASSLGSQSEGGEKLFFGSGTQLSVL.

The chain carries TRBV28 and TRBJ1-5; 10 bases agree with TRBD1. V lost 6 bases, J lost 2 bases, and 16 bases stayed unmatched. This CDR3 region has 19 residues. Per the germline V gene, CDR1 is MDHEN and CDR2 is SYDVKM. Written as DNA, the CDR3 is TGTGCCAGCAGCTTGGGGGCCGGGACAGGGGTTTTTGGCAATCAGCCCCAGCATTTT. This translates into CASSLGAGTGVFGNQPQHF.

V usage is TRBV6-1 and J usage is TRBJ2-7; D gene uncertain. Germline loops: CDR1 MNHNS, CDR2 SASEGT. Trimming shortened V by 2 bases and J by 4 bases, and 15 bases separated the two germline ends. There are 15 residues in the CDR3. The CDR3 DNA is TGTGCCAGCAGTGAATGGGCGCGCGCGCAGTACGAGCAGTACTTC. The encoded protein is CASSEWARAQYEQYF.

V usage is TRBV18 and J usage is TRBJ1-1; D is possibly TRBD1 (5 bases). V dropped 2 bases and J dropped 4 bases, with 11 bases sitting between them. The CDR3 is 14 amino acids. Germline values: CDR1 KGHSH, CDR2 LQKENI. As DNA, the CDR3 is TGTGCCAGCTCACCAGGGGCGCCTTTCACTGAAGCTTTCTTT. Protein sequence: CASSPGAPFTEAFF.

The chain combines TRBV6-5 with TRBJ2-1; 7 bases are a match to TRBD1. The junction had 7 bases not matched to a gene; V was cut back by 5 bases and J by 3 bases. CDR1 is MNHEY and CDR2 is SVGAGI in the germline V gene. The CDR3 loop spans 15 amino acids. This chain's CDR3 is CASSHRGDLYNEQFF. In nucleotides, the CDR3 is TGTGCCAGCAGTCACAGGGGAGACCTCTACAATGAGCAGTTCTTC.

This chain links TRBV28 with TRBJ2-2; TRBD2 aligns across 8 bases. CDR1 is MDHEN, CDR2 SYDVKM, per germline. The CDR3 has 16 residues. V shed 6 bases and J 7 bases; nucleotides not matched to a gene: 13. In DNA, the CDR3 is TGTGCCAGCAGACCAAGCGGGAGAGGGATAAGCGGGGAGCTGTTTTTT. It is translated as CASRPSGRGISGELFF. Looking up the rest from reference TRBV28 and TRBJ2-2 gives the full variable domain: DVKVTQSSRYLVKRTGEKVFLECVQDMDHENMFWYRQDPGLGLRLIYFSYDVKMKEKGDIPEGYSVSREKKERFSLILESASTNQTSMYLCASRPSGRGISGELFFGEGSRLTVL.